Here is one T cell receptor beta chain with its context. What it binds is unknown. CDR1 and CDR2 from the germline V gene are KGHSH and LQKENI. This CDR3 comprises 14 residues. Trimming shortened V by 3 bases and J by 7 bases, and 10 bases separated the two germline ends. This specimen comes from a study of T-cell memory formation after mild COVID-19. Findings and limits, study-wide: Later expanders leaned CD4+, whereas clones that contracted between day 15 and 85 were balanced CD4/CD8. Some SARS-CoV-2-responding clones were already detected in memory before infection. Those CD4+ clones that contracted were mainly in CM and EM (CD8+ ones in EMRA).

TCRalpha and TCRbeta libraries used 5'RACE with constant-segment primers and UMIs. TCRdb re-derived calls from the 5' RACE reads in MiXCR, one entry per CDR3 protein. The table includes hundreds of thousands of distinct CDR3 sequences, approximately 15% detected once. Specimen: PBMCs or a T cell subset sorted from them (not recorded which). The chain uses TRBV18 and TRBJ1-6, with no clear D. This clonotype originated in a man between 18 and 35 years old who had mild COVID-19 (a few samples of this study predate the infection). Cell type and time point are not known. The CDR3 is CASSPSSPNSPLHF. The CDR3 bases are TGTGCCAGCTCACCGAGCAGTCCCAATTCACCCCTCCACTTT.